This TCR beta chain was sequenced in a study of control samples from healthy donors and cancer patients. TCRdb's table, derived via immunoSEQ multiplex PCR, lists solely in-frame clones and lacks some. There are 100,000 or so clones in the sample; about 90% occur only once, and 2.5% lies in the top ten. The CDR3 length is 15 residues. Germline assignment: CDR1 MGHDK and CDR2 SYGVNS. Trimming cost V 4 bases and J 2 bases; bases outside gene matches: 5. This TCR was recovered from a woman aged 18-35 years in good health. The sequenced material came from blood. The chain has TRBV25-1 and TRBJ2-3, with 8 bases that match TRBD2. This CDR3 reads CASSVIAGTTDTQYF. DNA for the CDR3: TGTGCCAGCAGTGTAATAGCGGGGACCACAGATACGCAGTATTTT. Full variable domain (outside the CDR3, taken from reference TRBV25-1 and TRBJ2-3): EADIYQTPRYLVIGTGKKITLECSQTMGHDKMYWYQQDPGMELHLIHYSYGVNSTEKGDLSSESTVSRIRTEHFPLTLESARPSHTSQYLCASSVIAGTTDTQYFGPGTRLTVL.